The clone carrying this TCR beta chain was picked up a small number of times. This record comes from a study of blood T cells in healthy people across ages. From germline, CDR1 is MGHRA and CDR2 YSYEKL. The CDR3 is 17 amino acids. Trimming cost V 0 bases and J 4 bases, with 18 bases left between them. For the second PCR, which ran for about 7 to 12 cycles, a sample-barcoded 5' primer and a J-beta primer mix were used. TCRdb recomputed calls from the 5' RACE reads with MiXCR, one row per CDR3 protein. The sample comprises about 1.7 million distinct CDR3 sequences, 28% of which are singletons, and 7% to 9% rests with the top ten.

This clonotype was obtained from a woman in her twenties or thirties in good health. This chain connects TRBV4-1 to TRBJ2-5; tentatively, D is TRBD1 or TRBD2 (5 bases each). The specimen sequenced was blood. The CDR3 region is CASSQDSRGRGGETQYF. CDR3 nucleotide sequence: TGCGCCAGCAGCCAAGATTCCCGGGGACGGGGCGGAGAGACCCAGTACTTC.